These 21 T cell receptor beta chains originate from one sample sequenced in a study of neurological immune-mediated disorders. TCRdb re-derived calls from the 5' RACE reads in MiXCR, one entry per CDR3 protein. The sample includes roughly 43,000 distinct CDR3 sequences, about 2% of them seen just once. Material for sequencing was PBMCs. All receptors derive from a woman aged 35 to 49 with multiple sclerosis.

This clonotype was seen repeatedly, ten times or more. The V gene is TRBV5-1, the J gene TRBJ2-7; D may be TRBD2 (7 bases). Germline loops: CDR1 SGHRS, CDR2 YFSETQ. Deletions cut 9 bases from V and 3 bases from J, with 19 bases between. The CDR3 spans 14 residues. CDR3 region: CATAASGGSYEQYF. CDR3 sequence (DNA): TGCGCCACCGCCGCTTCGGGGGGCAGCTACGAGCAGTACTTC.

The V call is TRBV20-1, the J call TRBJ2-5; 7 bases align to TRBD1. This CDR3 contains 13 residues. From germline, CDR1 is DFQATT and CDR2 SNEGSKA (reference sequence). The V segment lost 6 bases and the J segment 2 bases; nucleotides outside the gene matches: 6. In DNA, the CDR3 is TGCAGTGCGGACACGGGACAGCAAGAGACCCAGTACTTC. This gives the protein CSADTGQQETQYF.

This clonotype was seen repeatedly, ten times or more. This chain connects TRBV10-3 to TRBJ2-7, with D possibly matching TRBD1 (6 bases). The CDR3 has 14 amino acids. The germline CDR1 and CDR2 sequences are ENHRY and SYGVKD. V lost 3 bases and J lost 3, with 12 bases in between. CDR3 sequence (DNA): TGTGCCATCAGTGATCAGGGGTTAGGCTACGAGCAGTACTTC. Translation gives CAISDQGLGYEQYF.

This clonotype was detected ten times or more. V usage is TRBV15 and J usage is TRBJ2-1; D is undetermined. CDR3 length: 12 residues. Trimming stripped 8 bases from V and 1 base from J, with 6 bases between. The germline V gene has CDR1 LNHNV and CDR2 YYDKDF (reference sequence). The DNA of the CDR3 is TGTGCCACCGGGCGGTCCTACAATGAGCAGTTCTTC. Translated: CATGRSYNEQFF.

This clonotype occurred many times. The CDR3 coding sequence is TGCGCCAGCAGCTTGGCCCCGGGACAGTACAATGAGCAGTTCTTC. It yields the protein CASSLAPGQYNEQFF. This chain connects TRBV5-1 to TRBJ2-1, with 7 positions matching TRBD1. With V trimmed by 0 bases and J by 4 bases, 4 bases remained unmatched. This CDR3 region has 15 residues. The germline gives CDR1 SGHRS, CDR2 YFSETQ.

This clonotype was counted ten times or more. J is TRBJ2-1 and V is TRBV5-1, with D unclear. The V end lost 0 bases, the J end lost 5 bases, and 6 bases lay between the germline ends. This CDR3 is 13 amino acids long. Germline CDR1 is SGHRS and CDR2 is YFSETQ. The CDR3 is CASSLVLDNEQFF. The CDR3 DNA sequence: TGCGCCAGCAGCTTGGTGCTAGACAATGAGCAGTTCTTC.

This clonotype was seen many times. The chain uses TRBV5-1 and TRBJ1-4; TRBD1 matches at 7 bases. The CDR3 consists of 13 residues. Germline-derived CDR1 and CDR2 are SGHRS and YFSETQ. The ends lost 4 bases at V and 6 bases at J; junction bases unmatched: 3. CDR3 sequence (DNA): TGCGCCAGCAGCACGGGGACAGATGAAAAACTGTTTTTT. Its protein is CASSTGTDEKLFF.

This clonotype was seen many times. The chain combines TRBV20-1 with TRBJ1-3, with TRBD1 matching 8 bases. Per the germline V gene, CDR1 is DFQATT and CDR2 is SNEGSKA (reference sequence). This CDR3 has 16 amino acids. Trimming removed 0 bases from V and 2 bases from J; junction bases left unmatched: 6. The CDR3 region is CSAREGQGEPGNTIYF. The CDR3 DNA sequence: TGCAGTGCTAGAGAAGGACAGGGAGAACCTGGAAACACCATATATTTT.

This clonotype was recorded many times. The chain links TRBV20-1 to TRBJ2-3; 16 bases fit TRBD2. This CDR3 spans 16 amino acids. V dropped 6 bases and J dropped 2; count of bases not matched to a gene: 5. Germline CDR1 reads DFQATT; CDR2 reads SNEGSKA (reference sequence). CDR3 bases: TGCAGTGCGGATGGGACTAGCGGGGGGGCCACAGATACGCAGTATTTT. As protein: CSADGTSGGATDTQYF.

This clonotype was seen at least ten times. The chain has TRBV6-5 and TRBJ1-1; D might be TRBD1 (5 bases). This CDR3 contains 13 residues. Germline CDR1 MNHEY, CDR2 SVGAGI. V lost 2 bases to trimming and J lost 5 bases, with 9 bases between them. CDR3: CASSYNRGTEAFF. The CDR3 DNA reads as TGTGCCAGCAGTTACAATCGGGGGACTGAAGCTTTCTTT.

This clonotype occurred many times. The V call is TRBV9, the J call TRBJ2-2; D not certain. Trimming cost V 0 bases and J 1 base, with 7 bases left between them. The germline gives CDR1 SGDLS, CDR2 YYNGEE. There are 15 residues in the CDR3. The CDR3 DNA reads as TGTGCCAGCAGCGTAGCGAGCAGGAACACCGGGGAGCTGTTTTTT. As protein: CASSVASRNTGELFF.

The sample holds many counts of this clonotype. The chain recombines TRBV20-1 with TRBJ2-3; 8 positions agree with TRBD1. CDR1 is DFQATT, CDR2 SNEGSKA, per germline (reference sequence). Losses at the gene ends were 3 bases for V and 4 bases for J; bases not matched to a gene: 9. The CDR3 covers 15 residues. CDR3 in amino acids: CSASMQGAGADTQYF. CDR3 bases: TGCAGTGCTAGTATGCAGGGGGCAGGCGCAGATACGCAGTATTTT.

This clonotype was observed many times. CDR3 DNA sequence: TGCGCCAGCAGGGACAGCCCTGAAAAACTGTTTTTT. Encoded protein: CASRDSPEKLFF. J is TRBJ1-4 and V is TRBV5-1; D is possibly TRBD1 (6 bases). V was trimmed by 5 bases and J by 7 bases, leaving 9 bases between them. CDR3 size: 12 residues. The germline CDR1 and CDR2 sequences are SGHRS and YFSETQ.

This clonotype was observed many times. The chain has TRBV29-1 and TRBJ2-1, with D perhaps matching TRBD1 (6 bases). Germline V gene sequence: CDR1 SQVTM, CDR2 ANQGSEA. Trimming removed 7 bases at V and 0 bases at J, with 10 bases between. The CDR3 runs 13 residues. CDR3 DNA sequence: TGCAGCGGTTTGACAGGCTCCTACAATGAGCAGTTCTTC. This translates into CSGLTGSYNEQFF.

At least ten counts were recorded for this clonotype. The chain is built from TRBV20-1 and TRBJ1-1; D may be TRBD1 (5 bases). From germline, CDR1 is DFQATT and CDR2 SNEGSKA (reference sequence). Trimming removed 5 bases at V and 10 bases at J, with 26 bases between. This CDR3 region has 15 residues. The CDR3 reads CSAVIRSGGGEGAFF. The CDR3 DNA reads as TGCAGTGCTGTCATCCGTTCGGGGGGAGGGGAAGGAGCTTTCTTT.

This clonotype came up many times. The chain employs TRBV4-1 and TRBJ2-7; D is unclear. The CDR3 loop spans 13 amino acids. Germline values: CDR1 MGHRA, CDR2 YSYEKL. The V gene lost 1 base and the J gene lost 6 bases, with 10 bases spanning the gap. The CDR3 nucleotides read TGCGCCAGCAGCCAAGCTCCCTTCGGCGAGCAGTACTTC. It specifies CASSQAPFGEQYF.

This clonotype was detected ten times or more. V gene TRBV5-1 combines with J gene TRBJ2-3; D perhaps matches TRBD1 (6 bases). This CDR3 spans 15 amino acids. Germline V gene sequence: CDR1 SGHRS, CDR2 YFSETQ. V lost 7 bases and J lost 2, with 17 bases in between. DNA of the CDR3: TGCGCCAGCGCCGTGACCGGACAGAACACAGATACGCAGTATTTT. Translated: CASAVTGQNTDTQYF.

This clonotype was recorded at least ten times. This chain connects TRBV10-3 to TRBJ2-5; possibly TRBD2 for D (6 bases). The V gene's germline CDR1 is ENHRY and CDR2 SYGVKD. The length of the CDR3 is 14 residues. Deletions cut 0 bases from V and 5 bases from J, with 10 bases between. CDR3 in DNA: TGTGCCATCAGTGAGTCGGCAGCGGGCGAGACCCAGTACTTC. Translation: CAISESAAGETQYF.

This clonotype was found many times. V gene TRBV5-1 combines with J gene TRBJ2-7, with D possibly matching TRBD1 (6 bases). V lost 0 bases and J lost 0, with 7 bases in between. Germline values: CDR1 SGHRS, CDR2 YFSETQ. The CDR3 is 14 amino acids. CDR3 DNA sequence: TGCGCCAGCAGCTTGGGGACAGACTCCTACGAGCAGTACTTC. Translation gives CASSLGTDSYEQYF.

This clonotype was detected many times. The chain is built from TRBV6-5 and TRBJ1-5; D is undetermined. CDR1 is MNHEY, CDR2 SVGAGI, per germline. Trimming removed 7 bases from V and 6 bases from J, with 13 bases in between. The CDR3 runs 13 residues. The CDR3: CASMRGSGQPQHF. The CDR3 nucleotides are TGTGCCAGCATGAGAGGTTCGGGTCAGCCCCAGCATTTT.

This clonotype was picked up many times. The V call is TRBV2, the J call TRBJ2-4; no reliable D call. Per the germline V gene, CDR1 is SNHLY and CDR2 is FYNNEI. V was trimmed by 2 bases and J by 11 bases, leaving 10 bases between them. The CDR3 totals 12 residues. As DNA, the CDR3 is TGTGCCAGCAGTGAAACGATGCAGCTTCAGTACTTC. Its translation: CASSETMQLQYF.